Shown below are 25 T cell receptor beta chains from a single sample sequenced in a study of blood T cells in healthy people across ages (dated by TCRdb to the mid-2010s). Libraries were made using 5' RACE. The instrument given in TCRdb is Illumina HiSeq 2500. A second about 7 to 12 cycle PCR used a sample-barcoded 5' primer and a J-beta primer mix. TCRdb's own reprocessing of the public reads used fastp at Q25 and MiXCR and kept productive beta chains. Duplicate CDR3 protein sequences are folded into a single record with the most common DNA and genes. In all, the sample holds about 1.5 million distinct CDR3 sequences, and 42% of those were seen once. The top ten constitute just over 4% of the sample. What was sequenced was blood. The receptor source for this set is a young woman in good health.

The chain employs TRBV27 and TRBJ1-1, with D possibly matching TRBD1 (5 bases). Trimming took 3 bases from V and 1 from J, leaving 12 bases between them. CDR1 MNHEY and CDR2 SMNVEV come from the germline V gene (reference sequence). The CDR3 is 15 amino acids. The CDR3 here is CASSFRPGGNTEAFF. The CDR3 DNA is TGTGCCAGCAGTTTCCGCCCGGGGGGGAACACTGAAGCTTTCTTT.

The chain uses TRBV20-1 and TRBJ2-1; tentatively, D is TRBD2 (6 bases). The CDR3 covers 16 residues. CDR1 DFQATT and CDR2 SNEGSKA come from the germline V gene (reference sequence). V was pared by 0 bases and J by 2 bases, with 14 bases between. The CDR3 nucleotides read TGCAGTGCTAGAGACCCAGCGGGCGTAGCCTACAATGAGCAGTTCTTC. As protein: CSARDPAGVAYNEQFF.

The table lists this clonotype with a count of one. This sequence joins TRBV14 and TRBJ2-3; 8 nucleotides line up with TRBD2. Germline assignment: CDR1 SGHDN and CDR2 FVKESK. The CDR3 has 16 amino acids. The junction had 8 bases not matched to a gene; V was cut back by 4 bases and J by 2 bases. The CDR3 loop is CASSRGTGGYTDTQYF. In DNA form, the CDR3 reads TGTGCCAGCAGCCGCGGAACGGGAGGGTACACAGATACGCAGTATTTT.

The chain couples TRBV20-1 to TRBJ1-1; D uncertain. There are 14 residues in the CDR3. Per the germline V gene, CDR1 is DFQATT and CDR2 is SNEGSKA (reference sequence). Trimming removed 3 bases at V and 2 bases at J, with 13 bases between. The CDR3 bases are TGCAGTGCTAGCCGACAAGGAACCAACACTGAAGCTTTCTTT. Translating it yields CSASRQGTNTEAFF.

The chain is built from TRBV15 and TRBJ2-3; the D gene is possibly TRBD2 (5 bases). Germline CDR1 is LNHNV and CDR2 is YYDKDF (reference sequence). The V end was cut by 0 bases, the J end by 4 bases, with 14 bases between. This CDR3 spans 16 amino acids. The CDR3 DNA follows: TGTGCCACCAGCAGAGAACTCCCCGGGGTTTCAGATACGCAGTATTTT. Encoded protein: CATSRELPGVSDTQYF. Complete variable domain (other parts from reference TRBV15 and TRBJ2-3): DAMVIQNPRYQVTQFGKPVTLSCSQTLNHNVMYWYQQKSSQAPKLLFHYYDKDFNNEADTPDNFQSRRPNTSFCFLDIRSPGLGDTAMYLCATSRELPGVSDTQYFGPGTRLTVL.

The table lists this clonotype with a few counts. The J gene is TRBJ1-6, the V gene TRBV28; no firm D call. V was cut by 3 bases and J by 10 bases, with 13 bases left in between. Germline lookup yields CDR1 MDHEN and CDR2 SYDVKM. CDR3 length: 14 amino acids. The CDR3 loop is CASSFQTPDSPLHF. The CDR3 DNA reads TGTGCCAGCAGTTTCCAAACCCCCGACTCACCCCTCCACTTT.

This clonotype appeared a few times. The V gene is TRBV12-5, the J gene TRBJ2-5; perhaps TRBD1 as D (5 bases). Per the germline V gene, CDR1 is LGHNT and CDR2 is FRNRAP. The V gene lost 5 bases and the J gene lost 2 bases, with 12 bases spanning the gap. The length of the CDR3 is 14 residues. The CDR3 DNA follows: TGTGCTAGTGGTCTCCAGGGTGGACAAGAGACCCAGTACTTC. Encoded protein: CASGLQGGQETQYF.

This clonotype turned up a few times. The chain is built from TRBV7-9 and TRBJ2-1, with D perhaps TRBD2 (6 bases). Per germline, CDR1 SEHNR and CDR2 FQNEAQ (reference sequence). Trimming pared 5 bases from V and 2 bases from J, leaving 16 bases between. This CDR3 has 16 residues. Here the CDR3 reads CASSTFSGGTYNEQFF. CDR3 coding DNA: TGTGCCAGCAGCACCTTTAGCGGAGGGACCTACAATGAGCAGTTCTTC.

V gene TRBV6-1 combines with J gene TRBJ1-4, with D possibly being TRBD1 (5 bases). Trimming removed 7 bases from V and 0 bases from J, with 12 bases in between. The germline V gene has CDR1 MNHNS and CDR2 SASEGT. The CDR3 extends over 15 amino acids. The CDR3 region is CASTETGATNEKLFF. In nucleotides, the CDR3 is TGTGCCAGCACCGAAACGGGGGCAACTAATGAAAAACTGTTTTTT.

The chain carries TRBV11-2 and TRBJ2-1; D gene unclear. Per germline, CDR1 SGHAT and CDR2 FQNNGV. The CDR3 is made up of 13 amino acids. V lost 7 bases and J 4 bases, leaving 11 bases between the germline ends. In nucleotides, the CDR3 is TGTGCCAGCACCGTGACCGGGTACAATGAGCAGTTCTTC. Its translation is CASTVTGYNEQFF.

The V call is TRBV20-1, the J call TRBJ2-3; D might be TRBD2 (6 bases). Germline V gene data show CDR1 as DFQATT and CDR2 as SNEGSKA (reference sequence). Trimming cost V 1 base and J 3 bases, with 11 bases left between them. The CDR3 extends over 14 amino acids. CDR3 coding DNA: TGCAGTGCTAGAGGGCCGGGGGTAACAGATACGCAGTATTTT. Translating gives CSARGPGVTDTQYF.

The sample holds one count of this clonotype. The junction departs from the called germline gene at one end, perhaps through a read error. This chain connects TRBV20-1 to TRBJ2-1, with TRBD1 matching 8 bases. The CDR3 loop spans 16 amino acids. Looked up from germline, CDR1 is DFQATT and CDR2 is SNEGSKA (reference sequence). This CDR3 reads CSTRVPGGLSYNEQFF. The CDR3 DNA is TGCAGTACTAGAGTTCCAGGGGGCCTTTCCTACAATGAGCAGTTCTTC.

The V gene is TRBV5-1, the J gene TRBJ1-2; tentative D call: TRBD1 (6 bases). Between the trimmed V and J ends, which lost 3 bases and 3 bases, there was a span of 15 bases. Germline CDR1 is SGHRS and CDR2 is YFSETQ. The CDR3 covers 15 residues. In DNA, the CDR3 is TGCGCCAGCAGCTCTGGACAGACCGTCGACTATGGCTACACCTTC. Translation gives CASSSGQTVDYGYTF.

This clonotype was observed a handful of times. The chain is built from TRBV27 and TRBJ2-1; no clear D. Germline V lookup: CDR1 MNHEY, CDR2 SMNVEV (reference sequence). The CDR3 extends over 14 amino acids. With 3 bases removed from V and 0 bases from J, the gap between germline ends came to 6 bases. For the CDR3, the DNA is TGTGCCAGCAGTTTTGGTCACTCCTACAATGAGCAGTTCTTC. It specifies CASSFGHSYNEQFF.

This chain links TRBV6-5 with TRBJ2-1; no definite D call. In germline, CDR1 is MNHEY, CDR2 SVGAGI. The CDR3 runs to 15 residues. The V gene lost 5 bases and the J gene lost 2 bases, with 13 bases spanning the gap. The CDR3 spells CASSPPGRTYNEQFF. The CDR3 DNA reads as TGTGCCAGCAGTCCCCCGGGCAGGACCTACAATGAGCAGTTCTTC.

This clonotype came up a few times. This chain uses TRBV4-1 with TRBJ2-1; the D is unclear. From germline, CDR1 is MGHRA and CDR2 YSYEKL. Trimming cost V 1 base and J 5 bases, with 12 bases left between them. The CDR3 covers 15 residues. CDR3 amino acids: CASSQVGQADNEQFF. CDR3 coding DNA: TGCGCCAGCAGCCAAGTAGGGCAAGCCGACAATGAGCAGTTCTTC.

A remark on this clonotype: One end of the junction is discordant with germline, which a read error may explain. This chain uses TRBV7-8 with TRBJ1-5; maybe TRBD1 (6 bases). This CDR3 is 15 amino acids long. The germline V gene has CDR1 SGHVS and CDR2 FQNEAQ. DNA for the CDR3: TGTGCCAGCAGAGGGGGAAGAGGCGGCAATCGGCCCCAGCATTTT. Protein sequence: CASRGGRGGNRPQHF.

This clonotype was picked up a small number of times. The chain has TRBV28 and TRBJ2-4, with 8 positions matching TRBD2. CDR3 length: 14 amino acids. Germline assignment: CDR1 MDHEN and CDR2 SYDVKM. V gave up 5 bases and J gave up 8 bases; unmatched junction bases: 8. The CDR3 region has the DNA TGTGCCAGCAGTCTAATAGCGGGGCGGGACATTCAGTACTTC. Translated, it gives CASSLIAGRDIQYF.

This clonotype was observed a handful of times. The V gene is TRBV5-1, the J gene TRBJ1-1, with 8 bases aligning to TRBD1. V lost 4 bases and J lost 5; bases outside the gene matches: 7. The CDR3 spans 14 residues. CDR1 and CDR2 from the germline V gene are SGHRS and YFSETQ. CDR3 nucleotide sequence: TGCGCCAGCAGCATCGACAGGGGAGGAACTGAAGCTTTCTTT. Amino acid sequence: CASSIDRGGTEAFF.

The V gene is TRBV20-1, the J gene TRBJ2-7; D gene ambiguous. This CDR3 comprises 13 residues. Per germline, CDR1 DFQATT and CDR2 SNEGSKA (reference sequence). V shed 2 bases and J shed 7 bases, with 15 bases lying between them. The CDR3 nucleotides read TGCAGTGCTAGACCGGCCGGGCGGAATGAGCAGTACTTC. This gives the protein CSARPAGRNEQYF.

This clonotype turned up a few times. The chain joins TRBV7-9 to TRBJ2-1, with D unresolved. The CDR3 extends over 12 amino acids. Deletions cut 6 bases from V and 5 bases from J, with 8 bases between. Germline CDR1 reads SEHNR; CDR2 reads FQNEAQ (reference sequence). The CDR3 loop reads CASRDLNNEQFF. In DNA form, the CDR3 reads TGTGCCAGCAGAGACTTGAACAATGAGCAGTTCTTC. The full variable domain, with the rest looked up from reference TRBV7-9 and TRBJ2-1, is DTGVSQNPRHKITKRGQNVTFRCDPISEHNRLYWYRQTLGQGPEFLTYFQNEAQLEKSRLLSDRFSAERPKGSFSTLEIQRTEQGDSAMYLCASRDLNNEQFFGPGTRLTVL.

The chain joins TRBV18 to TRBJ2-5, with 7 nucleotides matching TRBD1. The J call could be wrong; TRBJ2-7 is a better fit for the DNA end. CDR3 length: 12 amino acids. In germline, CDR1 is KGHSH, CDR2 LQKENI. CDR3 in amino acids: CASSQTGNEQYF. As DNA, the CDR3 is TGTGCCAGCTCACAGACAGGGAACGAGCAGTACTTC.

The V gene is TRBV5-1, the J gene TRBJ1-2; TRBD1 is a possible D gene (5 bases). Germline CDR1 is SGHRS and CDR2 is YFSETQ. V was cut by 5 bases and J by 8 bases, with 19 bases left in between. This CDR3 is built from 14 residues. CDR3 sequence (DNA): TGCGCCAGCAGAATAATTAGGGGTTCGGAAGGCTACACCTTC. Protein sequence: CASRIIRGSEGYTF.

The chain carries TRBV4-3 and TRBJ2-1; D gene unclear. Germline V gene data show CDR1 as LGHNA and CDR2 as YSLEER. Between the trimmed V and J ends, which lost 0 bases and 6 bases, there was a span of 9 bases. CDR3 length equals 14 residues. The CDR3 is CASSQDARPNEQFF. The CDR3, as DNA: TGCGCCAGCAGCCAAGACGCGAGACCCAATGAGCAGTTCTTC.

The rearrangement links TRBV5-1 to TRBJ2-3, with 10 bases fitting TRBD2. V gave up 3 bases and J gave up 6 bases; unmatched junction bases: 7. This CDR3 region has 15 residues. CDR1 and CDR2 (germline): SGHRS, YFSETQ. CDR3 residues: CASSSEGLAFDTQYF. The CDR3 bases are TGCGCCAGCAGCTCAGAGGGACTAGCGTTCGATACGCAGTATTTT.